These T cell receptor beta chains were read from a single sample in a study of blood T cell repertoires in COVID-19. Repertoires were generated with immunoSEQ multiplex PCR, while TCRdb's copy carries only in-frame clones and drops some. Of about 110,000 clones listed, around 84% are singletons. Material for sequencing was peripheral blood. The receptors originated from a human donor in a cohort sampled during active COVID-19. CDR3s include the opening cysteine and the closing phenylalanine or tryptophan. The D gene is left open where the match is weak. Only part of the rows carry a size: once, few, many, or a class if the clone is expanded.

clone size	D gene	V gene	J gene	CDR3 DNA	CDR3 protein
.	TRBD2	TRBV5-8	TRBJ2-7	TGTGCCAGCAGCCCATGGACTAGTCCCAACGAGCAGTACTTC	CASSPWTSPNEQYF
.	.	TRBV5-5	TRBJ1-2	TGTGCCAGCAGCCCGGAGGGGGGGCGTAGGGGTGGCTACACCTTC	CASSPEGGRRGGYTF
.	TRBD1	TRBV7-9	TRBJ2-5	TGTGCCAGCAGCCTCCCTAGGGTCTGGGGCAGGGGGCAGGAGACCCAGTACTTC	CASSLPRVWGRGQETQYF
.	TRBD1	TRBV7-2	TRBJ1-1	TGTGCCAGCAGAACGGACAGGGCGGGTAACACTGAAGCTTTCTTT	CASRTDRAGNTEAFF
.	.	TRBV12-3/TRBV12-4	TRBJ1-1	TGTGCCAGCAGGAGGAGTTATGGGACTGAAGCTTTCTTT	CASRRSYGTEAFF
.	.	TRBV18	TRBJ2-3	TGTGCCAGCTCACCACCCTTAGGGGATACAGATACGCAGTATTTT	CASSPPLGDTDTQYF
.	.	TRBV15	TRBJ1-1	TGTGCCACCAGCAGAGATGGTGAGTTCTTATCAATGAACACTGAAGCTTTCTTT	CATSRDGEFLSMNTEAFF
.	TRBD1	TRBV14	TRBJ2-7	TGTGCCAGCAGCCAACGACAGGGGGCTAGAGAGCAGTACTTC	CASSQRQGAREQYF
.	TRBD2	TRBV4-1	TRBJ2-7	TGCGCCAGCAGCCAAGATCGAATAGCGGGGGGAACCTACGAGCAGTACTTC	CASSQDRIAGGTYEQYF
.	.	TRBV5-1	TRBJ2-1	TGCGCCAGCAGCTTGGGACAGGTCGGGAACAATGAGCAGTTCTTC	CASSLGQVGNNEQFF
.	.	TRBV27	TRBJ2-7	TGTGCCAGCAGTTTTGGGAGTACCTACGAGCAGTACTTC	CASSFGSTYEQYF
.	TRBD1	TRBV3-1/TRBV3-2	TRBJ1-1	TGTGCCACCTCAGGGGGGTCGAACACTGAAGCTTTCTTT	CATSGGSNTEAFF
.	TRBD1	TRBV30	TRBJ1-5	TGTGCCTGGTCACCGGGACAGGGTGGCAATCAGCCCCAGCATTTT	CAWSPGQGGNQPQHF
.	TRBD2	TRBV5-1	TRBJ2-3	TGCGCCAGCAGCTTGGGGGGGACTAGATGGGCAGATACGCAGTATTTT	CASSLGGTRWADTQYF
.	TRBD1	TRBV18	TRBJ1-2	TGTGCCAGCTCACCACAAGGACAGGGGCACTATGGCTACACCTTC	CASSPQGQGHYGYTF
once	TRBD1	TRBV6-5	TRBJ2-1	TGTGCCAGCAGGGTGGAGGGACAGGGGCGGGAGCAGTTCTTC	CASRVEGQGREQFF
.	.	TRBV15	TRBJ1-5	TGTGCCACCACCACTGGGGGAGGGCAGCCCCAGCATTTT	CATTTGGGQPQHF
.	TRBD1	TRBV25-1	TRBJ2-3	TGTGCCAGCAGTGATGGACAGGGAAGCACAGATACGCAGTATTTT	CASSDGQGSTDTQYF
.	.	TRBV23-1	TRBJ2-2	TGCGCCAGCAGTACCCAGGGACAGAACACCGGGGAGCTGTTTTTT	CASSTQGQNTGELFF
once	.	TRBV6-2/TRBV6-3	TRBJ1-2	TGTGCCAGCAGCGACCGCGGAGGGAACTATGGCTACACCTTC	CASSDRGGNYGYTF
.	TRBD2	TRBV24-1	TRBJ2-1	TGTGCCACCAGTGATTGGACTAGCAATGAGCAGTTCTTC	CATSDWTSNEQFF
.	.	TRBV19	TRBJ1-2	TGTGCCAGTAGTTTTCTCGAGAGTGGCTACACCTTC	CASSFLESGYTF
.	.	TRBV7-2	TRBJ2-2	TGTGCCAGCAGCCAAAGGGGCAGGTTTGACACCGGGGAGCTGTTTTTT	CASSQRGRFDTGELFF
.	TRBD1	TRBV19	TRBJ1-2	TGTGCCAGTAGTCCTGGGACAGTTTTTAACTATGGCTACACCTTC	CASSPGTVFNYGYTF
.	.	TRBV11-3	TRBJ2-7	TGTGCCAGCAGCTTTGGAGGCACCAGCTCCTACGAGCAGTACTTC	CASSFGGTSSYEQYF
.	.	TRBV6-6	TRBJ1-5	TGTGCCAGCAGCTCTCCTGATCTAGGCAATCAGCCCCAGCATTTT	CASSSPDLGNQPQHF
.	.	TRBV19	TRBJ1-5	TGTGCCAGTAGTCCGGGACTTTCGCCCCAGCATTTT	CASSPGLSPQHF
.	TRBD1	TRBV28	TRBJ1-2	TGTGCCAGCAGAGGGACAGGGGATAGCTTTGGCTACACCTTC	CASRGTGDSFGYTF
.	TRBD1	TRBV5-1	TRBJ2-1	TGCGCCAGCAGTTACCCCAGGGACAGTAGGTACAATGAGCAGTTCTTC	CASSYPRDSRYNEQFF
.	TRBD1	TRBV29-1	TRBJ2-7	TGCAGCGCCTCCCAGGGGGTTCCAACCTACGAGCAGTACTTC	CSASQGVPTYEQYF
.	TRBD2	TRBV13	TRBJ2-1	TGTGCCAGCAGCTCGACCACAGGGACTAGCGGGACCCTCTCCTACAATGAGCAGTTCTTC	CASSSTTGTSGTLSYNEQFF
.	.	TRBV6-5	TRBJ1-2	TGTGCCAGCACCCCCCGGAGCATACGGGTTAATGGCTACACCTTC	CASTPRSIRVNGYTF
.	.	TRBV12-3/TRBV12-4	TRBJ2-5	TGTGCCAGCAGTTTAGTTAACCAAGAGACCCAGTACTTC	CASSLVNQETQYF
.	TRBD1	TRBV9	TRBJ1-2	TGTGCCAGCAGCGTTTCAGGGGGAACTAACTATGGCTACACCTTC	CASSVSGGTNYGYTF
.	TRBD1	TRBV29-1	TRBJ1-2	TGCAGCGTTGAAGGGGACAGGCCCTCTGGCTACACCTTC	CSVEGDRPSGYTF
.	TRBD1	TRBV9	TRBJ1-4	TGTGCCAGCAGCCCCGGACAGGGAGTTAATGAAAAACTGTTTTTT	CASSPGQGVNEKLFF
.	TRBD1	TRBV7-6	TRBJ2-7	TGTGCCAGCAGCCCGGGCGGACAGGGGAGAGAGCAGTACTTC	CASSPGGQGREQYF
.	.	TRBV23-1	TRBJ1-1	TGCGCCAGCGAGGCCCTGGCAGGGGAAGCTTTCTTT	CASEALAGEAFF
.	.	TRBV6-5	TRBJ2-7	TGTGCCAGCCCCAGGGGTTACGAGCAGTACTTC	CASPRGYEQYF
once	.	TRBV7-2	TRBJ2-3	TGTGCCGGGGTTAAGGGGCGGGGTCAGGCAGATACGCAGTATTTT	CAGVKGRGQADTQYF
.	.	TRBV7-9	TRBJ2-7	TGTGCCAGCAGCCCCCTGGCAGGGGCCTACGAGCAGTACTTC	CASSPLAGAYEQYF
.	.	TRBV5-1	TRBJ1-1	TGCGCCAGCACCACGACCTCGGGGAACACTGAAGCTTTCTTT	CASTTTSGNTEAFF
.	.	TRBV6-6	TRBJ1-1	TGTGCCAGCAGTCCCGGCGGGGTGGGCACTGAAGCTTTCTTT	CASSPGGVGTEAFF
few	.	TRBV7-2	TRBJ1-3	TGTGCCAGCAGCTTGACAGGTCCTAGCTCTGGAAACACCATATATTTT	CASSLTGPSSGNTIYF
.	.	TRBV6-1	TRBJ1-3	TGTGCCAGCAGTGCCGACTCGGGACTACCCTTAGTAGACACCATATATTTT	CASSADSGLPLVDTIYF
.	TRBD2	TRBV7-2	TRBJ2-2	TGTGCCAGCAGCACACTACTAGCGGGACCCTCGGGCACCGGGGAGCTGTTTTTT	CASSTLLAGPSGTGELFF
.	TRBD1	TRBV7-2	TRBJ2-3	TGTGCCAGCAGCTTAACCACGGGACAGGGTGGGGATACGCAGTATTTT	CASSLTTGQGGDTQYF